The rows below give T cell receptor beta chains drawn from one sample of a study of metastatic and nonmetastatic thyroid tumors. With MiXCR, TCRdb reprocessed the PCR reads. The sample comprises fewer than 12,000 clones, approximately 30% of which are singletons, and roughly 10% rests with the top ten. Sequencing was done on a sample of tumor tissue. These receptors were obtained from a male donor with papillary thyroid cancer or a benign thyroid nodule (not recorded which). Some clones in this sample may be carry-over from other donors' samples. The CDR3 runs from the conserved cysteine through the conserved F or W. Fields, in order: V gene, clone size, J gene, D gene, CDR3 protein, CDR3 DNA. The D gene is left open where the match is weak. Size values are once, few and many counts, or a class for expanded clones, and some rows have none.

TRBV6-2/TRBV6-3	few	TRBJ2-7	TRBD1	CASSPGQGRTYEQYF	TGTGCCAGCAGTCCGGGACAGGGGCGCACCTACGAGCAGTACTTC
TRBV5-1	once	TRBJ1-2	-	CAISFRSGGDGYTF	TGCGCCATCAGCTTTCGCAGTGGAGGGGATGGCTACACCTTC
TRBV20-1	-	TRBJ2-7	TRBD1	CSASADRGLGEQYF	TGCAGTGCTAGTGCGGACAGGGGGCTTGGGGAGCAGTACTTC
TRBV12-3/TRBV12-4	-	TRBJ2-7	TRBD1	CASSFARGNEQYF	TGTGCCAGCAGTTTTGCCAGGGGGAACGAGCAGTACTTC
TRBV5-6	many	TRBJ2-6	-	CASSPSSLGYGANVLTF	TGTGCCAGCAGCCCTTCTAGCCTCGGGTACGGGGCCAACGTCCTGACTTTC
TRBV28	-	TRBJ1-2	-	CASSLRQAYGYTF	TGTGCCAGCAGTTTAAGACAGGCCTATGGCTACACCTTC
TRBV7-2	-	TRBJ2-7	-	CAGSFWVSYEQYF	TGTGCCGGCAGCTTCTGGGTTTCCTACGAGCAGTACTTC
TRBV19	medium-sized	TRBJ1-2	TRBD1	CASGTDRGDYGYTF	TGTGCCAGTGGCACCGACAGGGGGGACTATGGCTACACCTTC
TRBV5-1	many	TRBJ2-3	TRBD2	CASSLASGSTDTQYF	TGCGCCAGCAGCTTGGCTAGCGGGAGCACAGATACGCAGTATTTT
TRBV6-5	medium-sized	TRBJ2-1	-	CASRPGPGIINNNEQFF	TGTGCCAGCAGACCCGGTCCGGGGATAATTAATAACAATGAGCAGTTCTTC
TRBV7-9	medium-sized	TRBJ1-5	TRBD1	CASSKDRDNQPQHF	TGTGCCAGCAGTAAAGACAGGGACAATCAGCCCCAGCATTTT
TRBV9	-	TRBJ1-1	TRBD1	CASRDYTGGAGNTEAFF	TGTGCCAGCAGAGATTACACAGGGGGCGCAGGGAACACTGAAGCTTTCTTT
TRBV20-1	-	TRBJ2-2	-	CSARLGRTNTGELFF	TGCAGTGCTAGGCTCGGTCGGACGAACACCGGGGAGCTGTTTTTT
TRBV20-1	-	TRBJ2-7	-	CSAKDGPSAYEQYF	TGCAGTGCCAAGGACGGCCCCTCGGCCTACGAGCAGTACTTC
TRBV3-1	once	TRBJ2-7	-	CASSPVLAPIGEEQYF	TGTGCCAGCAGCCCGGTACTAGCCCCTATCGGGGAGGAGCAGTACTTC
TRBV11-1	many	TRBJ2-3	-	CASSFAGSKDTQYF	TGTGCCAGCAGCTTTGCCGGGTCTAAGGATACGCAGTATTTT
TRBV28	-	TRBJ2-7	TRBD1	CASSPRDSSYEQYF	TGTGCCAGCAGTCCCCGGGACAGTTCCTACGAGCAGTACTTC
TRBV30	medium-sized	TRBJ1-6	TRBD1	CAWSVLWDRVDSPLHF	TGTGCCTGGAGTGTACTCTGGGACAGGGTTGATTCACCCCTCCACTTT
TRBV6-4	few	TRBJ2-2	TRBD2	CASSSASGIGELFF	TGTGCCAGCAGTTCGGCTAGCGGGATAGGGGAGCTGTTTTTT
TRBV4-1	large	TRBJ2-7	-	CASSLSPGTFGPSYEQYF	TGCGCCAGCAGCCTCTCACCGGGGACGTTTGGGCCCTCCTACGAGCAGTACTTC
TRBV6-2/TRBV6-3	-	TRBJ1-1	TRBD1	CASSTDRGVTEAFF	TGTGCCAGCAGTACAGACAGGGGTGTAACTGAAGCTTTCTTT
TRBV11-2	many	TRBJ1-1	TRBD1	CASSPGQGEGTEAFF	TGTGCCAGCAGTCCCGGACAGGGGGAAGGTACTGAAGCTTTCTTT
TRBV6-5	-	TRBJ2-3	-	CASSRAWIPTASTDTQYF	TGTGCCAGCAGTCGCGCTTGGATCCCCACGGCTAGCACAGATACGCAGTATTTT
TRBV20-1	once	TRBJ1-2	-	CSEGQVNYGYTF	TGCAGTGAGGGGCAGGTAAACTATGGCTACACCTTC
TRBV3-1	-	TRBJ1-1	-	CASSQWRNEAFF	TGTGCCAGCAGCCAATGGCGGAATGAAGCTTTCTTT
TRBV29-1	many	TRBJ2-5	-	CSVEGQELQETQYF	TGCAGCGTTGAAGGGCAGGAGCTCCAAGAGACCCAGTACTTC
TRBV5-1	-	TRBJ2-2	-	CASSASGTPNTGELFF	TGCGCCAGCAGCGCATCCGGGACACCGAACACCGGGGAGCTGTTTTTT
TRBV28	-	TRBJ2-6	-	CASSFGGANVLTF	TGTGCCAGCAGTTTTGGTGGGGCCAACGTCCTGACTTTC
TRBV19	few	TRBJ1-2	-	CASSRSGFGYTF	TGTGCCAGTAGTAGGAGCGGATTCGGCTACACCTTC